These T cell receptor beta chains were read from a single sample in a study of OX40 agonist ivuxolimab in advanced cancers. The table came from immunoSEQ multiplex PCR; TCRdb's copy has only in-frame clones and leaves some out. The sample lists tens of thousands of clones; over 65% were seen once. This sample comprised CD4+ or CD8+ T cells sorted from blood, obtained in a trial of the OX40 agonist ivuxolimab. These receptors all come from an adult with an advanced solid tumor such as melanoma, head and neck, liver or kidney cancer. Each CDR3 is given with its conserved first and last residue. A D gene is named only where the DNA matches it firmly. Size values are once, few and many counts, or a class for expanded clones, and some rows have none.

d_gene: TRBD2; abundance: NA; len: 14; j_gene: TRBJ2-5; v_gene: TRBV5-8; CDR3nt: TGTGCCAGCAGCTTGGAACAGCGGGGGGAGACCCAGTACTTC; CDR3aa: CASSLEQRGETQYF
d_gene: NA; abundance: once; len: 15; j_gene: TRBJ2-7; v_gene: TRBV5-1; CDR3nt: TGCGCCAGCAGCTTGGGGTTAGGGGGATCCTACGAGCAGTACTTC; CDR3aa: CASSLGLGGSYEQYF
d_gene: NA; abundance: NA; len: 14; j_gene: TRBJ2-7; v_gene: TRBV7-9; CDR3nt: TGTGCCAGCAGCTCCCAGGGGGGGATAAACGAGCAGTACTTC; CDR3aa: CASSSQGGINEQYF
d_gene: NA; abundance: NA; len: 13; j_gene: TRBJ1-1; v_gene: TRBV4-3; CDR3nt: TGCGCCAGTTCCTGGGAGGCGAACACTGAAGCTTTCTTT; CDR3aa: CASSWEANTEAFF
d_gene: NA; abundance: NA; len: 14; j_gene: TRBJ1-2; v_gene: TRBV5-1; CDR3nt: TGCGCCAGCAGCACAGGGACCACTAACTATGGCTACACCTTC; CDR3aa: CASSTGTTNYGYTF
d_gene: NA; abundance: few; len: 15; j_gene: TRBJ2-3; v_gene: TRBV11-2; CDR3nt: TGTGCCAGCAGCTTACGGGGGTCGTTCACAGATACGCAGTATTTT; CDR3aa: CASSLRGSFTDTQYF
d_gene: NA; abundance: NA; len: 12; j_gene: TRBJ1-2; v_gene: TRBV2; CDR3nt: TGTGCCAGCAGGGTCACCTTGGATGGCTACACCTTC; CDR3aa: CASRVTLDGYTF
d_gene: NA; abundance: once; len: 16; j_gene: TRBJ2-6; v_gene: TRBV7-3; CDR3nt: TGTGCCAGCAGCCCTCGAGCCGCCTCTGGGGCCAACGTCCTGACTTTC; CDR3aa: CASSPRAASGANVLTF
d_gene: NA; abundance: NA; len: 14; j_gene: TRBJ2-3; v_gene: TRBV7-7; CDR3nt: TGTGCTAGCAGTCCAATTGGCTTTACAGATACGCAGTATTTT; CDR3aa: CASSPIGFTDTQYF
d_gene: NA; abundance: once; len: 16; j_gene: TRBJ1-2; v_gene: TRBV18; CDR3nt: TGTGCCAGCTCTCCGGGTGTCGCTTGGGGGCGAGATGGCTACACCTTC; CDR3aa: CASSPGVAWGRDGYTF
d_gene: NA; abundance: NA; len: 15; j_gene: TRBJ2-5; v_gene: TRBV18; CDR3nt: TGTGCCAGCTCACCACCGCTCGGGGGGCGTGAGACCCAGTACTTC; CDR3aa: CASSPPLGGRETQYF
d_gene: NA; abundance: NA; len: 16; j_gene: TRBJ2-2; v_gene: TRBV5-4; CDR3nt: TGTGCCAGCAGCCCGGCCGGGTTACGGAGCACCGGGGAGCTGTTTTTT; CDR3aa: CASSPAGLRSTGELFF
d_gene: NA; abundance: NA; len: 14; j_gene: TRBJ2-5; v_gene: TRBV7-2; CDR3nt: TGTGCCAGCAGCTTAGGCTTCGGAGGGGAGACCCAGTACTTC; CDR3aa: CASSLGFGGETQYF
d_gene: NA; abundance: NA; len: 16; j_gene: TRBJ1-1; v_gene: TRBV11-2; CDR3nt: TGTGCCAGCAGCTCTGGTAAGGGCAGAATGAACACTGAAGCTTTCTTT; CDR3aa: CASSSGKGRMNTEAFF
d_gene: TRBD2; abundance: NA; len: 17; j_gene: TRBJ2-7; v_gene: TRBV4-2; CDR3nt: TGTGCCAGCAGCCAAGTTTCCCCGACTAGCGGGGTGTACGAGCAGTACTTC; CDR3aa: CASSQVSPTSGVYEQYF
d_gene: TRBD2; abundance: NA; len: 18; j_gene: TRBJ2-3; v_gene: TRBV4-1; CDR3nt: TGCGCCAGCAGTCGACTAGCGGGGGGGTCGACTCGAGCAGATACGCAGTATTTT; CDR3aa: CASSRLAGGSTRADTQYF
d_gene: NA; abundance: NA; len: 13; j_gene: TRBJ2-5; v_gene: TRBV10-3; CDR3nt: TGTGCCATCAACCGGTTTCCCCTAGAGACCCAGTACTTC; CDR3aa: CAINRFPLETQYF
d_gene: NA; abundance: NA; len: 12; j_gene: TRBJ1-2; v_gene: TRBV2; CDR3nt: TGTGCCAGCAGTGTACATGATAATGGCTACACCTTC; CDR3aa: CASSVHDNGYTF
d_gene: TRBD1; abundance: NA; len: 14; j_gene: TRBJ1-2; v_gene: TRBV10-3; CDR3nt: TGTGCCATCAGGTATACAGGGGGGGACTATGGCTACACCTTC; CDR3aa: CAIRYTGGDYGYTF
d_gene: NA; abundance: NA; len: 16; j_gene: TRBJ2-7; v_gene: TRBV7-2; CDR3nt: TGTGCCAGCAAAGTTCAATCAGGGACGGGGTCCTACGAGCAGTACTTC; CDR3aa: CASKVQSGTGSYEQYF
d_gene: NA; abundance: NA; len: 14; j_gene: TRBJ2-1; v_gene: TRBV11-3; CDR3nt: TGTGCCAGCAGCTCAACACCCCCCCCCTCCGAGCAGTTCTTC; CDR3aa: CASSSTPPPSEQFF
d_gene: NA; abundance: NA; len: 16; j_gene: TRBJ2-5; v_gene: TRBV4-1; CDR3nt: TGCGCCAGCAGCCAAGAGCTCGTTGGGGGAGGAGAGACCCAGTACTTC; CDR3aa: CASSQELVGGGETQYF
d_gene: TRBD1; abundance: NA; len: 12; j_gene: TRBJ1-2; v_gene: TRBV5-6; CDR3nt: TGTGCCAGCAGCGACAGGGGACGTGGCTACACCTTC; CDR3aa: CASSDRGRGYTF
d_gene: TRBD1; abundance: NA; len: 15; j_gene: TRBJ2-7; v_gene: TRBV4-3; CDR3nt: TGCGCCAGCAGCCAAGACACCGGGACAGGCTACGAGCAGTACTTC; CDR3aa: CASSQDTGTGYEQYF
d_gene: NA; abundance: NA; len: 13; j_gene: TRBJ1-4; v_gene: TRBV6-5; CDR3nt: TGTGCCAGCGGGTTTGCAACTAATGAAAAACTGTTTTTT; CDR3aa: CASGFATNEKLFF
d_gene: NA; abundance: NA; len: 13; j_gene: TRBJ1-1; v_gene: TRBV18; CDR3nt: TGTGCCAGCTCACGGGGACTCCAGGAGGAAGCTTTCTTT; CDR3aa: CASSRGLQEEAFF
d_gene: NA; abundance: NA; len: 13; j_gene: TRBJ1-1; v_gene: TRBV4-3; CDR3nt: TGCGCCAGCAGCCAAGAATGGGACACTGAAGCTTTCTTT; CDR3aa: CASSQEWDTEAFF
d_gene: NA; abundance: NA; len: 13; j_gene: TRBJ1-1; v_gene: TRBV5-4; CDR3nt: TGTGCCAGCAGCTTGCATGGCTCCACTGAAGCTTTCTTT; CDR3aa: CASSLHGSTEAFF
d_gene: NA; abundance: NA; len: 15; j_gene: TRBJ2-2; v_gene: TRBV4-1; CDR3nt: TGCGCCAGCCCTAAAGGGGGGGACAAGACCGGGGAGCTGTTTTTT; CDR3aa: CASPKGGDKTGELFF
d_gene: NA; abundance: NA; len: 17; j_gene: TRBJ2-3; v_gene: TRBV27; CDR3nt: TGTGCCAGCAGTTTTATCAGGGCCGGACTTGGCACAGATACGCAGTATTTT; CDR3aa: CASSFIRAGLGTDTQYF
d_gene: TRBD2; abundance: NA; len: 16; j_gene: TRBJ2-3; v_gene: TRBV9; CDR3nt: TGTGCCAGCAGCGTAGAGGGACTAGCGGGGTCCAATACGCAGTATTTT; CDR3aa: CASSVEGLAGSNTQYF
d_gene: NA; abundance: NA; len: 14; j_gene: TRBJ1-4; v_gene: TRBV10-3; CDR3nt: TGTGCCTCCCGGGTCAGTGCAACTAATGAAAAACTGTTTTTT; CDR3aa: CASRVSATNEKLFF
d_gene: TRBD1; abundance: NA; len: 15; j_gene: TRBJ2-1; v_gene: TRBV7-2; CDR3nt: TGTGCCAGCAGCTCTCGGGACAGGGGGACCCGTGAGCAGTTCTTC; CDR3aa: CASSSRDRGTREQFF
d_gene: NA; abundance: NA; len: 17; j_gene: TRBJ1-6; v_gene: TRBV7-2; CDR3nt: TGTGCCAGCAGCTTTCAAGGGTCAGGGACCTATAATTCACCCCTCCACTTT; CDR3aa: CASSFQGSGTYNSPLHF
d_gene: TRBD2; abundance: NA; len: 16; j_gene: TRBJ2-5; v_gene: TRBV11-3; CDR3nt: TGTGCCAGCAGCCGACTCGCGGGGGGCCACCAAGAGACCCAGTACTTC; CDR3aa: CASSRLAGGHQETQYF
d_gene: TRBD1; abundance: NA; len: 13; j_gene: TRBJ2-7; v_gene: TRBV27; CDR3nt: TGTGCCAGCGGGGACAGGGATCGCTACGAGCAGTACTTC; CDR3aa: CASGDRDRYEQYF